The rows below give T cell receptor beta chains drawn from one sample of a study of blood T cell repertoires in COVID-19. The repertoire was sequenced with immunoSEQ multiplex PCR; TCRdb's copy has only in-frame clones and lacks some. The table has fewer than 400,000 clones, approximately 81% seen once. The sequencing sample was made of PBMCs or T cells enriched from blood (not recorded which). The receptors were gathered from a woman aged 25 to 39 who had been exposed to COVID-19. The CDR3 runs from the conserved cysteine through the conserved F or W. The D gene is left open where the match is weak. For some rows the clone size is stated as once, few or many, or as a class when expanded; others skip it.

TRBJ2-4 TRBV6-2/TRBV6-3 NA NA CASSYGSSAAKNIQYF TGTGCCAGCAGTTACGGCAGTAGCGCAGCCAAAAACATTCAGTACTTC
TRBJ1-2 TRBV20-1 few TRBD1 CSASTQAGQANYGYTF TGCAGTGCTAGTACCCAGGCGGGACAGGCTAACTATGGCTACACCTTC
TRBJ1-1 TRBV25-1 NA NA CASSATPGLRSTEAFF TGTGCCAGCAGTGCAACCCCAGGGTTGAGGAGCACTGAAGCTTTCTTT
TRBJ2-7 TRBV29-1 NA TRBD2 CSVGGLAGGGEQYF TGCAGCGTTGGCGGACTAGCGGGGGGTGGCGAGCAGTACTTC
TRBJ1-1 TRBV19 few NA CASSLSENTEAFF TGTGCCAGTAGTCTGAGTGAGAACACTGAAGCTTTCTTT
TRBJ2-5 TRBV21-1 few NA CASSKDNSECETQYF TGTGCCAGCAGCAAAGATAACAGTGAATGCGAGACCCAGTACTTC
TRBJ2-7 TRBV4-1 NA NA CASSQASLFSYEQYF TGCGCCAGCAGCCAAGCTAGCCTATTCTCCTACGAGCAGTACTTC
TRBJ1-1 TRBV3-1/TRBV3-2 few NA CASSQPDHRVAAFF TGTGCCAGCAGCCAACCAGATCACAGGGTGGCGGCTTTCTTT
TRBJ1-4 TRBV6-1 NA TRBD1 CASSERRTGGKLFF TGTGCCAGCAGTGAACGAAGGACAGGCGGAAAACTGTTTTTT
TRBJ1-2 TRBV28 NA NA CASSLSSAFGYTF TGTGCCAGCAGTCTCTCTAGTGCCTTTGGCTACACCTTC
TRBJ1-2 TRBV28 NA TRBD1 CASSLGTALTYGYTF TGTGCCAGCAGTTTAGGGACAGCCTTAACCTATGGCTACACCTTC
TRBJ1-2 TRBV7-2 NA NA CASSPNQAYGYTF TGTGCCAGCAGCCCTAATCAGGCCTATGGCTACACCTTC
TRBJ1-1 TRBV7-2 NA TRBD1 CASSLGQSNTEAFF TGTGCCAGCAGCTTGGGACAGTCGAACACTGAAGCTTTCTTT
TRBJ2-2 TRBV5-4 NA NA CASSPENLNTGELFF TGTGCCAGCAGCCCTGAAAACTTGAACACCGGGGAGCTGTTTTTT
TRBJ2-5 TRBV5-1 NA TRBD1 CASSSGQGQETQYF TGCGCCAGCAGCTCTGGACAGGGCCAAGAGACCCAGTACTTC
TRBJ2-1 TRBV5-1 NA NA CASSLRDTNNEQFF TGCGCCAGCAGCTTACGGGACACTAACAATGAGCAGTTCTTC
TRBJ2-1 TRBV29-1 NA NA CSASSGDYNEQFF TGCAGCGCCTCTTCCGGGGACTACAATGAGCAGTTCTTC
TRBJ2-3 TRBV28 NA NA CASSFGDRTDTQYF TGTGCCAGCAGTTTTGGAGATCGCACAGATACGCAGTATTTT
TRBJ1-1 TRBV5-4 NA TRBD1 CASSRGTEPMNTEAFF TGTGCCAGCAGCCGCGGGACAGAACCCATGAACACTGAAGCTTTCTTT
TRBJ2-3 TRBV7-7 NA NA CASSLAVQGHTQYF TGTGCTAGCAGCTTAGCGGTACAGGGCCATACGCAGTATTTT
TRBJ1-1 TRBV19 NA TRBD1 CASSPHQTGSSEAFF TGTGCCAGTAGTCCCCATCAGACAGGGTCTTCTGAAGCTTTCTTT
TRBJ2-7 TRBV5-4 NA TRBD2 CASSLLASGGINEQYF TGTGCCAGCAGCTTGTTGGCCAGCGGGGGCATTAACGAGCAGTACTTC
TRBJ2-7 TRBV18 NA TRBD1 CASSPGTGGYEQYF TGTGCCAGCTCACCAGGGACAGGGGGGTACGAGCAGTACTTC
TRBJ2-2 TRBV18 NA NA CASSLLQGKRAGELFF TGTGCCAGCTCACTACTCCAGGGGAAGAGGGCCGGGGAGCTGTTTTTT
TRBJ2-7 TRBV7-3 NA NA CASSAEGGPYEQYF TGTGCCAGCAGCGCGGAGGGGGGGCCCTACGAGCAGTACTTC
TRBJ1-5 TRBV28 NA NA CASSPQGRVNQPQHF TGTGCCAGCAGCCCGCAGGGGCGCGTGAATCAGCCCCAGCATTTT
TRBJ2-3 TRBV4-1 NA TRBD1 CASSQIPGQALGPDTQYF TGCGCCAGCAGCCAAATCCCGGGACAGGCCCTTGGTCCAGATACGCAGTATTTT
TRBJ2-5 TRBV27 NA NA CASSLLSRVGETQYF TGTGCCAGCAGTCTACTATCGAGGGTTGGAGAGACCCAGTACTTC
TRBJ1-6 TRBV5-3 NA NA CARSRLTGRTPLHF TGTGCCAGAAGCCGCCTAACTGGGAGAACACCCCTCCACTTT
TRBJ1-5 TRBV30 NA NA CAWSVGAGRQPQHF TGTGCCTGGAGTGTAGGGGCAGGGCGGCAGCCCCAGCATTTT
TRBJ2-3 TRBV28 many NA CASIGSVNTQYF TGTGCCAGCATTGGGAGCGTGAATACGCAGTATTTT
TRBJ2-7 TRBV25-1 NA TRBD1 CASSEFPRTGAQTYEQYF TGTGCCAGCAGTGAATTCCCCCGAACAGGGGCCCAAACCTACGAGCAGTACTTC
TRBJ1-2 TRBV30 NA NA CAWSVEIWGYTF TGTGCCTGGAGTGTGGAGATCTGGGGCTACACCTTC
TRBJ2-7 TRBV7-2 NA TRBD2 CASSLEAGGLYEQYF TGTGCCAGCAGCTTAGAAGCGGGGGGGCTCTACGAGCAGTACTTC
TRBJ1-1 TRBV18 few NA CASTSQGNTEAFF TGTGCCAGCACGTCACAGGGAAACACTGAAGCTTTCTTT
TRBJ2-1 TRBV9 NA NA CASSVAGSGLLF TGTGCCAGCAGCGTAGCCGGATCAGGACTCCTCTTC
TRBJ2-5 TRBV5-1 NA NA CASSLAGSTRETQYF TGCGCCAGCAGCTTGGCTGGGAGTACGCGAGAGACCCAGTACTTC
TRBJ2-5 TRBV4-2 NA NA CASSPPLAETQYF TGTGCCAGCAGCCCACCGCTGGCAGAGACCCAGTACTTC
TRBJ1-5 TRBV7-9 NA TRBD1 CASSLAGQGANQPQHF TGTGCCAGCAGCTTAGCGGGACAGGGTGCAAATCAGCCCCAGCATTTT
TRBJ2-1 TRBV4-2 once TRBD2 CASSQVGGSYHNEQFF TGTGCCAGCAGCCAAGTCGGCGGGAGTTACCACAATGAGCAGTTCTTC
TRBJ2-7 TRBV14 NA TRBD2 CASSLRTHSIAGEVYEQYF TGTGCCAGCAGCCTACGCACACACTCTATAGCGGGAGAAGTCTACGAGCAGTACTTC